This entry lists 2 T cell receptor beta chains sequenced from one sample in a study of T-cell memory formation after mild COVID-19. TCRdb passed the 5' RACE reads through MiXCR, listing each CDR3 protein once. Of hundreds of thousands of distinct CDR3 sequences in the sample, 20% to 25% were seen once. Sequencing used PBMCs or a T cell subset sorted from them (not recorded which). All receptors derive from an adult woman who had mild COVID-19 (a few samples of this study predate the infection). Cell type and time point are not known.

The chain links TRBV10-3 to TRBJ2-1; TRBD2 matches at 11 bases. Germline CDR1 is ENHRY and CDR2 is SYGVKD. This CDR3 has 16 amino acids. Trimming cost V 3 bases and J 5 bases; bases outside gene matches: 6. Here the CDR3 reads CAISDPTSGSNNEQFF. In DNA, the CDR3 is TGTGCCATCAGTGACCCCACTAGCGGGAGTAACAATGAGCAGTTCTTC.

The CDR3 reads CASSTRPATNEKLFF. The CDR3 DNA follows: TGTGCCAGCAGTACCCGGCCTGCAACTAATGAAAAACTGTTTTTT. The chain recombines TRBV2 with TRBJ1-4; D uncertain. CDR3 length equals 15 residues. V was cut by 5 bases and J by 0 bases, with 10 bases left in between. From germline, CDR1 is SNHLY and CDR2 FYNNEI.